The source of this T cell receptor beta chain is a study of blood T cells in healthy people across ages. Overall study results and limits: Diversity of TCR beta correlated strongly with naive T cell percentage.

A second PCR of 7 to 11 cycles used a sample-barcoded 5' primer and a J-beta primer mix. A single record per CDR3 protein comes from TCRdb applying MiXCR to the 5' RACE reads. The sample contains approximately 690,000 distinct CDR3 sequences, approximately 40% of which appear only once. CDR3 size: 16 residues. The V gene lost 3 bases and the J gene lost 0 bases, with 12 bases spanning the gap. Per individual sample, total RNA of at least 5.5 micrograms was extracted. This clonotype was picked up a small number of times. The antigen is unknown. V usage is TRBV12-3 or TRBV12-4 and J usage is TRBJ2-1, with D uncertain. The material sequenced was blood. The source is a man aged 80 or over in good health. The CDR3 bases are TGTGCCAGCAGTTTTGCACGAGCGAGCTCCTACAATGAGCAGTTCTTC. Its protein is CASSFARASSYNEQFF.